This TCR beta chain was retrieved from a study of shared clonotypes between healthy human individuals. Study outcomes and limitations: Though the depth was large, rarefaction showed that sorted-subset sequencing was incomplete. Sharing across several donors was seen in roughly 5.2% of naive CD4 clonotypes.

Germline values: CDR1 SGHTA, CDR2 FQGNSA. V lost 5 bases, J lost 3 bases, and 10 bases stayed unmatched. The CDR3 extends over 15 amino acids. A word on this clone: Its antigen is as yet unknown.

Original data processing: Filtering differed, since immunoSEQ gave only junction sequences and no quality scores. Using immunoSEQ multiplex PCR, the repertoire was profiled, and TCRdb retains in-frame clones only, with some absent. The DNA gave D and trimming, while V, J and clone size come from that table. The profile shows about 2 million clones, 85% to 95% of them singletons. What was sequenced was naive CD4+ T cells sorted from blood. Subset noted: CD45RA+ positively selected. This clonotype was obtained from a man between 18 and 35 years old in good health. The V call is TRBV7-2, the J call TRBJ2-7, with 7 bases that match TRBD1. The CDR3 DNA reads as TGTGCCAGCAGCCTGGACAGGATCGGACTCTACGAGCAGTACTTC. As protein: CASSLDRIGLYEQYF.